This is a list of T cell receptor beta chains from one sample in a study of blood T cell repertoires in COVID-19. This table comes from immunoSEQ multiplex PCR, and its TCRdb copy is limited to in-frame clones, with some not included. The sample contains roughly 380,000 clones, roughly 87% of which appear only once. Sequenced: PBMCs or T cells enriched from blood (not recorded which). The origin of the receptors is a woman between 25 and 40 years old who had recovered from COVID-19. CDR3s include the opening cysteine and the closing phenylalanine or tryptophan. The D gene is left open where the match is weak. The listing skips clone size in some rows; elsewhere it reads once, few, many or a size class.

D	V	size	J	CDR3	DNA
TRBD1	TRBV5-1	-	TRBJ1-1	CASSSVTGGDTEAFF	TGCGCCAGCAGCTCGGTGACAGGGGGGGACACTGAAGCTTTCTTT
-	TRBV18	once	TRBJ1-3	CASRRVERNTIYF	TGTGCCAGCAGAAGAGTCGAGCGAAACACCATATATTTT
TRBD1	TRBV27	-	TRBJ2-1	CASSSDRGQFF	TGTGCCAGCAGTTCGGACAGGGGACAGTTCTTC
-	TRBV7-8	-	TRBJ2-7	CASSYGPGDGGEQYF	TGTGCCAGCAGCTACGGCCCAGGGGACGGGGGGGAGCAGTACTTC
-	TRBV27	once	TRBJ1-6	CASSMGSDNSPLHF	TGTGCCAGCAGCATGGGCAGTGATAATTCACCCCTCCACTTT
TRBD1	TRBV12-3/TRBV12-4	-	TRBJ1-2	CASSLGQGYGYTF	TGTGCCAGCAGTTTGGGACAGGGCTATGGCTACACCTTC
-	TRBV6-6	once	TRBJ1-5	CASSYPPRQSNQPQHF	TGTGCCAGCAGTTACCCTCCTAGACAGAGCAATCAGCCCCAGCATTTT
-	TRBV7-9	-	TRBJ1-4	CASSRPGGLNEKLFF	TGTGCCAGCAGCCGCCCCGGGGGTCTCAATGAAAAACTGTTTTTT
-	TRBV27	once	TRBJ1-6	CASSLTPRLNSPLHF	TGTGCCAGCAGTTTAACCCCCCGCCTAAATTCACCCCTCCACTTT
TRBD2	TRBV5-6	-	TRBJ2-1	CASSFLAGNEQFF	TGTGCCAGCAGCTTTCTAGCGGGGAATGAGCAGTTCTTC
TRBD1	TRBV5-1	-	TRBJ1-1	CASSGQARTEAFF	TGCGCCAGCAGCGGACAGGCCAGGACTGAAGCTTTCTTT
TRBD2	TRBV5-1	-	TRBJ2-7	CASSSGLAGVSEQYF	TGCGCCAGCAGCTCTGGACTAGCGGGAGTCTCCGAGCAGTACTTC
TRBD1	TRBV5-1	-	TRBJ1-6	CASSLRPTTGTGNSPLHF	TGCGCCAGCAGCTTGAGGCCTACTACCGGGACAGGGAATTCACCCCTCCACTTT
TRBD1	TRBV7-6	-	TRBJ1-2	CASSPRTGPHGYTF	TGTGCCAGCAGTCCTAGGACAGGCCCTCATGGCTACACCTTC
-	TRBV3-1/TRBV3-2	-	TRBJ1-1	CASSQAADRGEGTEAFF	TGTGCCAGCAGCCAAGCCGCGGACAGAGGTGAGGGTACTGAAGCTTTCTTT
-	TRBV27	-	TRBJ1-6	CASSLRGGHSPLHF	TGTGCCAGCAGTTTACGCGGGGGGCATTCACCCCTCCACTTT
-	TRBV6-5	-	TRBJ1-2	CASSLTADRDYTF	TGTGCCAGCAGTCTCACAGCGGATCGTGACTACACCTTC
TRBD2	TRBV11-1	-	TRBJ2-7	CASSLVGTSVPYEQYF	TGTGCCAGCAGCTTAGTTGGGACTAGCGTTCCCTACGAGCAGTACTTC
-	TRBV3-1/TRBV3-2	-	TRBJ1-5	CASSITYSNQPQHF	TGTGCCAGCAGCATTACATATAGCAATCAGCCCCAGCATTTT
-	TRBV30	-	TRBJ2-7	CAWSEHPYEQYF	TGTGCCTGGAGTGAACATCCCTACGAGCAGTACTTC
TRBD1	TRBV30	-	TRBJ1-4	CAWSQQGAHEKLFF	TGTGCCTGGAGTCAACAGGGGGCGCATGAAAAACTGTTTTTT
-	TRBV4-1	once	TRBJ2-7	CASSGSGTYEQYF	TGCGCCAGCAGCGGTTCGGGTACCTACGAGCAGTACTTC
-	TRBV7-9	-	TRBJ2-6	CASSLGAWGANVLTF	TGTGCCAGCAGCTTAGGGGCGTGGGGGGCCAACGTCCTGACTTTC
TRBD1	TRBV11-1	-	TRBJ1-2	CASSSADRGPGYYGYTF	TGTGCCAGCAGCTCAGCTGACAGGGGCCCGGGGTACTATGGCTACACCTTC
TRBD1	TRBV28	-	TRBJ2-5	CASSLQGVETQYF	TGTGCCAGCAGTTTACAGGGGGTGGAGACCCAGTACTTC
-	TRBV7-6	-	TRBJ2-7	CASSRRAAGPYEQYF	TGTGCCAGCAGCCGAAGAGCTGCGGGGCCTTACGAGCAGTACTTC
TRBD1	TRBV27	few	TRBJ1-6	CASTQQGASYNSPLHF	TGTGCCAGCACTCAACAGGGGGCATCCTATAATTCACCCCTCCACTTT
TRBD1	TRBV5-1	once	TRBJ1-3	CASSLRTGAGNTIYF	TGCGCCAGCAGCCTCCGGACAGGGGCTGGAAACACCATATATTTT
TRBD2	TRBV5-1	-	TRBJ2-1	CASQRTPSGTHYNEQFF	TGCGCCAGCCAGAGAACTCCTAGCGGGACTCATTACAATGAGCAGTTCTTC
TRBD2	TRBV2	-	TRBJ2-3	CASSQGLAGTDTQYF	TGTGCCAGCAGCCAGGGACTAGCGGGGACAGATACGCAGTATTTT
-	TRBV24-1	-	TRBJ2-2	CATSDQGSTGELFF	TGTGCCACCAGTGACCAGGGGAGCACCGGGGAGCTGTTTTTT